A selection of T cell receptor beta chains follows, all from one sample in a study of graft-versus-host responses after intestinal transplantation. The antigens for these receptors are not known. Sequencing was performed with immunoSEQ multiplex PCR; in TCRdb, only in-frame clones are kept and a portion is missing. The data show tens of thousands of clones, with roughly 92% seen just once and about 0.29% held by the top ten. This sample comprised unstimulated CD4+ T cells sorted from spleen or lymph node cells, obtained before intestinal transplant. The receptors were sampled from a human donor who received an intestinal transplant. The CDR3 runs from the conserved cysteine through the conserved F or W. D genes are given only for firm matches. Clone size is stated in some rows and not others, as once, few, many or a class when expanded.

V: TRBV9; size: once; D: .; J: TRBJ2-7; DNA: TGTGCCAGCAGCGTAGCCGGGACTGCCAGCGAGCAGTACTTC; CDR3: CASSVAGTASEQYF
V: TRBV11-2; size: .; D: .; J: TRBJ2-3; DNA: TGTGCCAGCAGCGCTACTAGGACCCTAGATACGCAGTATTTT; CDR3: CASSATRTLDTQYF
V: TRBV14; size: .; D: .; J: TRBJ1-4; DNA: TGTGCCAGCAGCCAAGGTCTTAGGAGTGGTAATGAAAAACTGTTTTTT; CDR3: CASSQGLRSGNEKLFF
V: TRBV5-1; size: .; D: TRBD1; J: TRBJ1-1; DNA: TGCGCCAGCAGCTCCGCAGCGGCAGGGGGGACTGAAGCTTTCTTT; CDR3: CASSSAAAGGTEAFF
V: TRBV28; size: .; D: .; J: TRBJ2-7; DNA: TGTGCCAGCAGTTTATATGCAGGAGGGGGCGAGCAGTACTTC; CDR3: CASSLYAGGGEQYF
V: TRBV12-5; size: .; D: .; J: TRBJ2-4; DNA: TGTGCTAGTGGCCTACCCCCGGGGAACATTCAGTACTTC; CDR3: CASGLPPGNIQYF
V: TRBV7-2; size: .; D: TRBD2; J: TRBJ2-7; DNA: TGTGCCAGCAGCCACGGGAGGGCGGCCGAGCAGTACTTC; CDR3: CASSHGRAAEQYF
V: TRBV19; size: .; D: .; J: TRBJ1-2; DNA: TGTGCCAGTAGTAATAACCGGGACAACTATGGCTACACCTTC; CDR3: CASSNNRDNYGYTF
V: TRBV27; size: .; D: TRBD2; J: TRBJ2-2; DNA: TGTGCCAGCAGGCTCGGGAGGGCCAGTGTCGGGGAGCTGTTTTTT; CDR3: CASRLGRASVGELFF
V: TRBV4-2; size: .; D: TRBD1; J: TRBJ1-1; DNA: TGTGCCAGCAGCCTTTTTGACAGGGACCCTGAAGCTTTCTTT; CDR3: CASSLFDRDPEAFF
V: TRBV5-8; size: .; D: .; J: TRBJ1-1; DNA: TGTGCCAGCAGCTTGGACAGGGTTGTCCGCATGAACACTGAAGCTTTCTTT; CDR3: CASSLDRVVRMNTEAFF
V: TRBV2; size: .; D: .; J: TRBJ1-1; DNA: TGTGCCAGCAGTGAAATGGACACTGAAGCTTTCTTT; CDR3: CASSEMDTEAFF
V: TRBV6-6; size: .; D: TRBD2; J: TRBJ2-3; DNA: TGTGCCGGTCGGGGCGGGAGGGGAACAGATACGCAGTATTTT; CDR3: CAGRGGRGTDTQYF
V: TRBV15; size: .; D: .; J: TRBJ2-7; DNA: TGTGCCACCAGCAGCCGGGACAAAATCCTTCGGGAGCAGTACTTC; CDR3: CATSSRDKILREQYF
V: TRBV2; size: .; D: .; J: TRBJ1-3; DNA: TGTGCCAGACGACAGCCTACCAAAGACACCATATATTTT; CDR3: CARRQPTKDTIYF
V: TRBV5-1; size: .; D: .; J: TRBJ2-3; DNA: TGCGCCAGCAGCTTTAGAACCTCGACAGATACGCAGTATTTT; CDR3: CASSFRTSTDTQYF
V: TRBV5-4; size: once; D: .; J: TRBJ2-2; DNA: TGTGCCAGCAGCCTCTTGGGACAAGACACCGGGGAGCTGTTTTTT; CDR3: CASSLLGQDTGELFF
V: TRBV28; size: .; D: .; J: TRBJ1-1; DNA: TGTGCCAGCAGTCCGGGACGGCGGAACACTGAAGCTTTCTTT; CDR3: CASSPGRRNTEAFF
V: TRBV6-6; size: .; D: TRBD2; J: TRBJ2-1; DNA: TGTGCCAGCAGTTACCTAAGCGGGAGCTCGGATAAGCAGTTCTTC; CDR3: CASSYLSGSSDKQFF
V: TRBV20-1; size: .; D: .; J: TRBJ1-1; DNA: TGCAGTGCTAGACCTCCAGCTTTCTTT; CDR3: CSARPPAFF
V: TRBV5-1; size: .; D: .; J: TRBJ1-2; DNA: TGCGCCAGCAGCTTGGAAACAGTTTATGGCTACACCTTC; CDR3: CASSLETVYGYTF
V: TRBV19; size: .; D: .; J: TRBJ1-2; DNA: TGTGCCAGTAGTATCTCCCGACAGGATGGCTACACCTTC; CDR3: CASSISRQDGYTF
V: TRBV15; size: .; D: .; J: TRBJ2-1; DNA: TGTGCCACCAGCAGAGTACAAGGAAGATGGCCGGATCTCCAGTTCTTC; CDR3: CATSRVQGRWPDLQFF
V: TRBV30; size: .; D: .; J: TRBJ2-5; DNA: TGTGCCTGGAGTGGACAGGTCCAAGAGACCCAGTACTTC; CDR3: CAWSGQVQETQYF
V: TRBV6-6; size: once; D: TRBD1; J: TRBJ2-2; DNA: TGTGCCAGCAGTTATAGGGACAGGGGAACCGGGGAGCTGTTTTTT; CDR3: CASSYRDRGTGELFF
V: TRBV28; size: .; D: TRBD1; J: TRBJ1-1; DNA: TGTGCCAGCAGTGTCAGGGGGACTGAAGCTTTCTTT; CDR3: CASSVRGTEAFF
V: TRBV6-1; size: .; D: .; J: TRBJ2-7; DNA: TGTGCCAGCAGCCACTGGGGGGTCCCCTACGAGCAGTACTTC; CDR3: CASSHWGVPYEQYF
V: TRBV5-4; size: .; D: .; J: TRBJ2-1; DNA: TGTGCCAGCAGCTTGGTGCGGACAGATGAGCAGTTCTTC; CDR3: CASSLVRTDEQFF
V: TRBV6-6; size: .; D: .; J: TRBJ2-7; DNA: TGTGCCAGCATTATGAACTACGAGCAGTACTTC; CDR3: CASIMNYEQYF
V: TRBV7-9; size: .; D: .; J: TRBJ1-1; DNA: TGTGCCAGCAGCTCCTGGACAGACACTGAAGCTTTCTTT; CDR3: CASSSWTDTEAFF
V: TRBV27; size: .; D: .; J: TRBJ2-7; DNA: TGTGCCAGCAGCCCAACGAGACAGGATTACGAGCAGTACTTC; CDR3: CASSPTRQDYEQYF
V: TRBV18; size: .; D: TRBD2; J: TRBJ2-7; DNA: TGTGCCAGCTCACCACTGCGGGAGTCTCCCTACGAGCAGTACTTC; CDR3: CASSPLRESPYEQYF
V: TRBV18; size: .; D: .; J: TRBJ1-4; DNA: TGTGCCAGCTCACCAGGGCCATTTACCAAAAAACTGTTTTTT; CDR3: CASSPGPFTKKLFF